The T cell receptor (beta chain) described here comes from a study of T cells in Graves' hyperthyroidism and ophthalmopathy (dated 2019 in TCRdb). At the level of the whole study: A discovery cohort of about a hundred patients, 43 with Graves' ophthalmopathy and about 58 with stable Graves' hyperthyroidism, was used to find distinguishing TCR V-J signatures. After blood sampling, hyperthyroidism patients were treated with methimazole at a starting dose of 30 mg daily, and ophthalmopathy patients were treated with high-dose intravenous methylprednisolone. An independent validation cohort of fewer than 20 hyperthyroidism patients and approximately 17 patients who later progressed to ophthalmopathy tested prospective prediction of ophthalmopathy. The 95 to 100 discovery patients were divided at random into training and test sets in a 7:3 ratio. The paper describes TCR Vbeta CDR3 sequencing of 135 peripheral blood samples, made up of some 40 ophthalmopathy patients, 70 to 80 hyperthyroidism patients and 17 progressor patients. Thyroid tissue and blood T-cell repertoires from about six Graves' hyperthyroidism patients were also compared in the study. Beyond this particular receptor, the publication reports: In validation, progression to ophthalmopathy was predicted by the model with 70.59% sensitivity and 72.22% specificity, a median of approximately 6.5 months before onset. A 13 V-J signature model separated ophthalmopathy from stable hyperthyroidism, with 87.88% sensitivity and about 81% specificity in cross-validation and 80%/75% in testing. Most expanded thyroid clonotypes (frequency above 0.001) were also detected in blood, suggesting blood repertoires may reflect thyroid immune responses. Sample size was not statistically predetermined, and blinding of investigators to group allocation was not performed.

The TCR beta CDR3 regions were amplified from the RNA transcripts. For the first round of RT-PCR on the TCR CDR3, the HTBI primer set was used together with the Qiagen OneStep RT-PCR kit. Libraries were constructed in a second round of multiplex PCR, after which size selection and purification were carried out. Libraries were sequenced paired-end with 100 bp reads on an Illumina HiSeq2000. Concerning the study's data processing: SOAPnuke was used to process the raw data, removing reads that contained adapters or uncalled bases, had a mean Phred below 15, or lacked an exact match to the constant primer or identifier. High-quality paired reads were merged with COPE v1.2.5, and unique nucleotide sequences were defined as clonotypes. Clonotypes were aligned to IMGT TRBV, TRBD and TRBJ reference segments using MiTCR v1.1. The analysis was restricted to V-J combinations with a frequency above 0.0001, which together covered 98% to 99.2% of the repertoires. A TCS score was defined as the ratio between F50 (clonal expansion) and ExV (chaos), using BLOSUM62-based TCRdist between CDR3 peptides within each V-J. Welch's t-statistics and random forest reduced fewer than 600 V-J features to roughly 13, which were used in a naive Bayes classifier (R e1071). The public sequencing data were trimmed at Q25 with fastp and processed into clonotypes with MiXCR by TCRdb, which kept only in-frame beta chains. CDR3 protein duplicates are merged, each entry listing the most common genes and DNA. Here the V and J calls rest on TCRdb's processing, not on the authors' analysis. Within this sample are about 540,000 distinct CDR3 sequences, with roughly 50% of them counted one time only. 8.2% of the sample is taken by the ten largest.

Including cysteine and phenylalanine, the CDR3 has 17 amino acids. Only the CDR3 part of the read is kept: 51 bases, read in frame from the first base. Relative to germline, V is 8 bases shorter and J is 0 bases shorter, with 19 bases between their ends. CDR1 SGHTA and CDR2 FQGTGA were looked up in the germline V gene. Graves' hyperthyroidism was defined as stable when no progression to ophthalmopathy occurred over 18 months of follow-up. The hyperthyroidism patients were between 18 and 65 years old and newly diagnosed, with a disease duration of less than 2 months. Patients with uncontrolled infections, other autoimmune diseases, pregnancy or lactation were excluded. Clinical symptoms, serum thyroxine and TRAb, thyroid ultrasound, and orbital computed tomography formed the basis for the diagnoses. Total RNA was extracted with Trizol reagent, and quality was checked on an Agilent 2100 Bioanalyzer.

Concerning this clonotype itself: Its cognate antigen has yet to be identified. No quality values exist for individual bases; no much larger clone is one base distant.

The sample comprised peripheral blood or thyroid tissue (not recorded which). The receptor was isolated from a woman aged 18-30 years with Graves' hyperthyroidism. Donor details come from another sample of the same person, matched by shared clones. The sequence joins TRBV7-3 to TRBJ1-4; the D gene is perhaps TRBD1, from 6 matching bases. The CDR3 protein is CASSPRTAITTNEKLFF. The DNA sequence is as follows: TGTGCCAGCTCACCTCGGACAGCGATTACAACTAATGAAAAACTGTTTTTT.